This TCR beta chain was identified in a study of neurological immune-mediated disorders (dated by TCRdb to the late 2010s). Context from the whole study: Of the approximately 35 multiple sclerosis patients, around 30 had relapsing-remitting MS and 3 had secondary progressive MS. Using UMI-based sequencing, the study compared peripheral blood TCR-beta repertoires from patients with HTLV-I-associated myelopathy (HAM/TSP), patients with multiple sclerosis, and healthy controls. The approximately 99 TCR-beta libraries included longitudinal samples, technical triplicates and paired sorted CD4+ and CD8+ T-cell subsets alongside PBMC samples. The cohort was made up of 65 to 75 subjects, consisting of 14 HAM/TSP patients, around 35 multiple sclerosis patients and around 20 healthy controls.

Trimming removed 1 base from V and 6 bases from J, leaving 15 bases between the germline ends. Reading the germline V gene gives CDR1 MGHRA and CDR2 YSYEKL. The CDR3 holds 16 amino acids from the cysteine to the phenylalanine. The CDR3 DNA has 48 bases and is translated from base 1. cDNA was synthesized by template-switch 5'RACE using a primer with a 10-nucleotide random unique molecular identifier that tagged each TCR transcript. Every sequencing run covered 15-18 subjects and yielded more than 170 million TCR-beta sequences. The RNeasy kit was used to extract total RNA. Using the KAPA Real-time Library Amplification kit, TCR-beta VDJ regions were amplified with primers for the TCR constant region and the 5'RACE anchor. Sample indexes and Illumina adaptors were added in a first PCR, and a second PCR then increased library yield. The roughly 650 bp TCR product was size-selected on a 2% E-gel SizeSelection system after Ampure bead purification. Before pooling, library quality was checked on a Bioanalyzer, concentration was measured with Qubit, and libraries were quantified with the Kapa Library Quantification kit. An Illumina HiSeq 2500 was used to sequence the libraries paired-end at 2 x 150 bp. To increase sequence diversity, about 24-32% phiX was spiked into each library pool. Per the authors' processing: The UMI-based MiGEC pipeline processed quality-filtered reads and removed over 80% of raw TCR sequences during error correction. VDJ genes were aligned to IMGT germline references, and each clonotype was defined by a unique CDR3 amino acid sequence together with V-J genes. Clonal expansion, Shannon diversity and CDR3 relatedness were evaluated with VDJtools (CalcPairwiseDistances, ClusterSamples), while phylogenetic trees were built in CLCbio workbench. Using coefficient-of-variation modelling across technical triplicates, the study counted a clone as expanded if it had at least 8 unique UMIs. TCRdb itself trimmed the public reads at Q25 with fastp, ran MiXCR and retained productive beta chains. One record per CDR3 amino acid sequence lists the most common genes and DNA. The authors' filters were not applied to this entry. For this sample there are under 75,000 distinct CDR3 sequences; roughly 3.1% appear just once. 4% to 6.5% of the sample rests with the top ten.

This clonotype was observed at least ten times. What this receptor recognizes is not known. No much larger clone exists at a distance of one base, and base qualities are not known. General findings and caveats noted by the study authors: Repertoires from 18 of 34 MS patients were grouped by phylogenetic analysis into a cluster of related CDR3 sequences, suggesting a possible repertoire-level signature. TCR clonal expansion was highest in HAM/TSP patients and lowest in MS patients, with MS patients falling below even healthy controls. The MS cluster showed no association with clinical or MRI features, and the authors stated that larger cohorts are needed. Across subjects, expanded clones never shared an identical CDR3 amino acid sequence, which suggests that the TCR-beta repertoires in every group were private.

Unsorted PBMC libraries were generated from 2 million PBMCs stored in RNAlater at -80 °C until RNA extraction. The multiple sclerosis patients were enrolled in a US clinical protocol that evaluated disease progression with magnetic resonance imaging. PBMCs were separated from peripheral blood using Ficoll-Hypaque density gradient centrifugation and then cryopreserved in liquid nitrogen. Recombination connected TRBV4-1 to TRBJ1-4; the D gene is perhaps TRBD1, on 6 matching bases. This sequence originates from a woman between 50 and 59 years old with multiple sclerosis. Sequenced sample: PBMCs. The DNA is as follows: TGCGCCAGCAGCCAAGGGCAGGGGCCTGCGGATGAAAAACTGTTTTTT. This translates into CASSQGQGPADEKLFF.